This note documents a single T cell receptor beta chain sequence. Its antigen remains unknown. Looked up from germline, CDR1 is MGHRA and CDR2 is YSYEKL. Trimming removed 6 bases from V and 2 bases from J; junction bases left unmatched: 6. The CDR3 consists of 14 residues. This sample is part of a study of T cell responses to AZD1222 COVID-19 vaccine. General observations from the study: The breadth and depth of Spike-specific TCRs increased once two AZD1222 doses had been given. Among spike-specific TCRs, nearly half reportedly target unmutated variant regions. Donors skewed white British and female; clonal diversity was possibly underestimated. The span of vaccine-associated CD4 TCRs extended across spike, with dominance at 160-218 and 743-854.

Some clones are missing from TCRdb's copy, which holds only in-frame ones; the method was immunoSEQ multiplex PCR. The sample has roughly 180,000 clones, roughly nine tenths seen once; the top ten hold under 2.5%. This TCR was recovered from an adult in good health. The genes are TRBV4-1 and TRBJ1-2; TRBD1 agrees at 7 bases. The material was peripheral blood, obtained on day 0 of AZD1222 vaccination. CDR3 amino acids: CASRTPGQNYGYTF. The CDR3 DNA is TGCGCCAGCAGAACTCCGGGACAGAACTATGGCTACACCTTC.